One T cell receptor (beta chain) is described in this entry. Template switching introduced a universal primer site, and the cDNA bore unique molecular identifiers. TCRdb re-called the 5' RACE reads through MiXCR, storing one row per CDR3 protein. The sample consists of about 730,000 distinct CDR3 sequences, 21% of them appearing once. Germline CDR1 is SGHRS and CDR2 is YFSETQ. CDR3 length: 15 residues. V lost 4 bases, J lost 8 bases, and 16 bases lay in between. This entry belongs to a study of identical twins. This same sample was also taken into another study, of T cells expressing NK-cell markers. As that report states: Expanded clones of NKG2C+ T cells had an unclear HCMV specificity.

The J gene is TRBJ1-6, the V gene TRBV5-1; D is perhaps TRBD1 (5 bases). The TCR sequence derives from a woman aged 18-29 years in good health. Sequences were obtained from PBMCs. DNA of the CDR3: TGCGCCAGCAGCCCGTGGATGGGGGACGATTCACCCCTCCACTTT. Its protein product is CASSPWMGDDSPLHF.